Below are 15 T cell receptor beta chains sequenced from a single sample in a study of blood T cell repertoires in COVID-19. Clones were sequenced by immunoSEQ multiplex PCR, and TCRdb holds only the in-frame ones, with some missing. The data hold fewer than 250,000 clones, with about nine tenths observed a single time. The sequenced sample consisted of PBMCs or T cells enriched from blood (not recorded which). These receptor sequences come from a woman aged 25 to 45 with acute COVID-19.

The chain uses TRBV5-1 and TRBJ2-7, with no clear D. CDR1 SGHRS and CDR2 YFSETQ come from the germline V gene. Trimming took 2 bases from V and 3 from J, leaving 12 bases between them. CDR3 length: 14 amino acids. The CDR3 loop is CASSLGGGVYEQYF. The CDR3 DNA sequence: TGCGCCAGCAGCTTAGGTGGCGGAGTCTACGAGCAGTACTTC.

The CDR3 loop reads CASSKGTGGFRAFF. In DNA, the CDR3 is TGTGCCAGCAGTAAAGGGACAGGGGGCTTCAGAGCTTTCTTT. This sequence joins TRBV27 and TRBJ1-1, with 12 nucleotides matching TRBD1. CDR1 and CDR2 (germline): MNHEY, SMNVEV (reference sequence). The V gene end was trimmed by 5 bases and the J gene end by 10 bases; junction bases not matched to a gene: 8. This CDR3 contains 14 residues.

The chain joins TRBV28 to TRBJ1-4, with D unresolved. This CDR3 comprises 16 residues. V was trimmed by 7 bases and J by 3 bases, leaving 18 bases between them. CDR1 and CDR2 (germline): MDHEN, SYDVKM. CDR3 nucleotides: TGTGCCAGCAACGCACCGACAAAAGACGCTAATGAAAAACTGTTTTTT. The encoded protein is CASNAPTKDANEKLFF.

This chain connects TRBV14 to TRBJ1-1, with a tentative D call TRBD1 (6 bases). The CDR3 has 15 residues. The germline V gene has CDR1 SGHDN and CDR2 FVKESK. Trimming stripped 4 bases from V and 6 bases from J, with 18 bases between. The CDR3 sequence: CASSPWEGEGAEAFF. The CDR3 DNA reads TGTGCCAGCAGCCCGTGGGAGGGCGAGGGGGCTGAAGCTTTCTTT. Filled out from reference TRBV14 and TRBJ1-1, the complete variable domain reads EAGVTQFPSHSVIEKGQTVTLRCDPISGHDNLYWYRRVMGKEIKFLLHFVKESKQDESGMPNNRFLAERTGGTYSTLKVQPAELEDSGVYFCASSPWEGEGAEAFFGQGTRLTVV.

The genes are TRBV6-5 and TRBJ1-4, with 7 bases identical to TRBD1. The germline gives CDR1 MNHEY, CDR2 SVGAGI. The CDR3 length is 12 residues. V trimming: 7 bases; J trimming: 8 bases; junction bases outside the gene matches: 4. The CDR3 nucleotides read TGTGCCAGCAATAGGGACAGAGAAAAACTGTTTTTT. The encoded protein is CASNRDREKLFF.

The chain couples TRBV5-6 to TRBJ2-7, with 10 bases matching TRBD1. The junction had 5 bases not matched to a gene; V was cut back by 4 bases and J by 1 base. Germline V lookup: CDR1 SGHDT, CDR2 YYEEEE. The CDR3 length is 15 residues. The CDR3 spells CASSHGTGVSYEQYF. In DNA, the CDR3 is TGTGCCAGCAGCCACGGGACAGGGGTTTCCTACGAGCAGTACTTC.

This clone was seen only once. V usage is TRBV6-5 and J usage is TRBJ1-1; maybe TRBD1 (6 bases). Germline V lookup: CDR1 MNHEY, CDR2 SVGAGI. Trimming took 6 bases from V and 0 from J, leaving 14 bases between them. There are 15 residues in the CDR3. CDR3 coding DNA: TGTGCCAGCAGGAGAGCTGGACAGTTGAACACTGAAGCTTTCTTT. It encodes CASRRAGQLNTEAFF.

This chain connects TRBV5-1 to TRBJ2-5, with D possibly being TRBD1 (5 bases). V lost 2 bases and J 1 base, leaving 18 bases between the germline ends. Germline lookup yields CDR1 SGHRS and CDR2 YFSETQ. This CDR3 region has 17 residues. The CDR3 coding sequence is TGCGCCAGCAGCTTCAACCGATCAGGGATATCCCAAGAGACCCAGTACTTC. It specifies CASSFNRSGISQETQYF.

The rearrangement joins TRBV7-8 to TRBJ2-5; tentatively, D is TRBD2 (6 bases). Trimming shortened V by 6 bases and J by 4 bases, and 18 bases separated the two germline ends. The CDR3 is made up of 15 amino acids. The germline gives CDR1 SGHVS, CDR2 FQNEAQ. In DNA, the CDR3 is TGTGCCAGCAGGTCAAAGGCCCTAGCGAGAGAGACCCAGTACTTC. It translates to CASRSKALARETQYF. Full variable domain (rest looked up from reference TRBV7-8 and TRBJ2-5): GAGVSQSPRYKVAKRGQDVALRCDPISGHVSLFWYQQALGQGPEFLTYFQNEAQLDKSGLPSDRFFAERPEGSVSTLKIQRTQQEDSAVYLCASRSKALARETQYFGPGTRLLVL.

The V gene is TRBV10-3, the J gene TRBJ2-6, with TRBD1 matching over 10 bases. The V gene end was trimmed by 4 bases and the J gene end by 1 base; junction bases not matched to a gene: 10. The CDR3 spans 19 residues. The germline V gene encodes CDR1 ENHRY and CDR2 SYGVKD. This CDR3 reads CAISGREDRGDSGANVLTF. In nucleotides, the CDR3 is TGTGCCATCAGTGGGCGGGAGGACAGGGGGGATTCTGGGGCCAACGTCCTGACTTTC.

CDR3: CASSQDWTSGAYNEQFF. The CDR3 nucleotides read TGTGCCAGCAGCCAAGACTGGACTAGCGGGGCCTACAATGAGCAGTTCTTC. The chain employs TRBV14 and TRBJ2-1; TRBD2 matches 12 bases. CDR1 is SGHDN and CDR2 is FVKESK in the germline V gene. Trimming cost V 0 bases and J 2 bases; bases outside gene matches: 2. This CDR3 has 17 amino acids.

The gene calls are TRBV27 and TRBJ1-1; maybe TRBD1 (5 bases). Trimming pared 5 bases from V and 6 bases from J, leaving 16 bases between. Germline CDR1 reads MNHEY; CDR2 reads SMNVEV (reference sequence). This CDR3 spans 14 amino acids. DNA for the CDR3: TGTGCCAGCAGTCTCGACCTCGGGGGGGCTGAAGCTTTCTTT. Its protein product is CASSLDLGGAEAFF.

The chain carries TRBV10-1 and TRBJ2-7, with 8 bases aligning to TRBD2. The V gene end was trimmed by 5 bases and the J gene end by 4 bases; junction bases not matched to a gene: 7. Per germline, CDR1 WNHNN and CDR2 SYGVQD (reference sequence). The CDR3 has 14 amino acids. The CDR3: CASSTGGTDYEQYF. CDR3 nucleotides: TGCGCCAGCAGTACGGGGGGGACGGATTACGAGCAGTACTTC.

For the CDR3, the DNA is TGTGCCAGCAGCTTCCTACAGGGGGAGGTCAGCACTGAAGCTTTCTTT. This encodes CASSFLQGEVSTEAFF. This chain connects TRBV7-8 to TRBJ1-1, with 8 nucleotides matching TRBD1. Per the germline V gene, CDR1 is SGHVS and CDR2 is FQNEAQ. CDR3 length equals 16 residues. The ends lost 3 bases at V and 4 bases at J; junction bases unmatched: 10.

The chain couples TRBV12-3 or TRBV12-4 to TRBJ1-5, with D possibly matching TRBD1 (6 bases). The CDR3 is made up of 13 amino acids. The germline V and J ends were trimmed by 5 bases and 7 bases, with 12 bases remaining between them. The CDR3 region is CASSPTGQQPQHF. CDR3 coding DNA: TGTGCCAGCAGTCCGACGGGACAACAGCCCCAGCATTTT.